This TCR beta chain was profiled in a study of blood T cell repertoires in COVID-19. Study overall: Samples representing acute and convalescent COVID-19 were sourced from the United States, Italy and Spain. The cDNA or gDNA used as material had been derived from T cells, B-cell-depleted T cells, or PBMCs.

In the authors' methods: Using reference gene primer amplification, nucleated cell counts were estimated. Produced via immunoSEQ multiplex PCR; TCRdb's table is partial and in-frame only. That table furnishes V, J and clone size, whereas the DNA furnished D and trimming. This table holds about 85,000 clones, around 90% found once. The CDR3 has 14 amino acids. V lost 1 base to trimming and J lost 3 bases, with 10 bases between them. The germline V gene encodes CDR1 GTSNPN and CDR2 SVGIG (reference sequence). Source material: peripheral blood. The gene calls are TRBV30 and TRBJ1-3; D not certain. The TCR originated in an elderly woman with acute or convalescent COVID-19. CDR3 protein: CAWSAVAHGNTIYF. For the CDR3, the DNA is TGTGCCTGGAGTGCAGTGGCCCATGGAAACACCATATATTTT. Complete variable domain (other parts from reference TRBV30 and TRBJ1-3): SQTIHQWPATLVQPVGSPLSLECTVEGTSNPNLYWYRQAAGRGLQLLFYSVGIGQISSEVPQNLSASRPQDRQFILSSKKLLLSDSGFYLCAWSAVAHGNTIYFGEGSWLTVV.